Here is one TCR beta chain with its context. Its target is not known. This specimen comes from a study of breast tumors, draining lymph nodes, adjacent tissues. Whole-study findings and limits: Compared with lymph nodes, tumors were less diverse; compared with nontumor tissue, more. The lymph node origin of tumor T cells was framed as consistent with a hypothesis, not demonstrated. Tumor and nontumor repertoires were significantly more similar in luminal-like than in basal-like breast cancer.

Samples came from axillary lymph nodes draining the breast cancer. TCRdb re-called the multiplex PCR reads with MiXCR, one entry per CDR3 protein. Of approximately 210,000 distinct CDR3 sequences in the sample, approximately 36% were seen once. This sequence originates from a female donor with breast cancer. Some clones in this sample may be carry-over from other donors' samples. The sample was axillary lymph node tissue.

CDR3 in amino acids: CASSAWGGEGGYTF. In nucleotides, the CDR3 is TGTGCCAGCAGTGCTTGGGGCGGTGAAGGAGGCTACACCTTC. This chain connects TRBV2 to TRBJ1-2, with TRBD1 as a possible D gene (5 bases). The CDR3 has 14 residues. Germline-derived CDR1 and CDR2 are SNHLY and FYNNEI. Trimming pared 4 bases from V and 8 bases from J, leaving 17 bases between.